What follows are 13 T cell receptor beta chains derived from one specimen sequenced in a study of blood T cells in healthy people across ages. Sample-barcoded 5' priming and a J-beta primer mix drove a second PCR of roughly 6 to 12 cycles. From the 5' RACE reads, TCRdb called clonotypes with MiXCR, one entry per CDR3 protein. The sample carries roughly 1.9 million distinct CDR3 sequences, 39% recorded once. Input material: blood. The source is a human donor in good health.

This chain uses TRBV7-8 with TRBJ2-3, with 8 bases that match TRBD2. Germline loops: CDR1 SGHVS, CDR2 FQNEAQ. Losses at the gene ends were 1 base for V and 4 bases for J; bases not matched to a gene: 7. The CDR3 is 16 amino acids. CDR3 sequence reads: CASSLVVGGGSDTQYF. DNA of the CDR3: TGTGCCAGCAGCTTAGTTGTCGGGGGGGGTTCAGATACGCAGTATTTT.

This clonotype was recorded many times. The chain uses TRBV27 and TRBJ2-7, with D unclear. This CDR3 has 15 residues. Germline values: CDR1 MNHEY, CDR2 SMNVEV (reference sequence). V lost 1 base to trimming and J lost 0 bases, with 10 bases between them. CDR3 DNA: TGTGCCAGCAGTTTATTGGACCGCTACTCCTACGAGCAGTACTTC. This sequence encodes CASSLLDRYSYEQYF.

This clonotype turned up a few times. The rearrangement links TRBV20-1 to TRBJ2-5; D gene unclear. Looked up from germline, CDR1 is DFQATT and CDR2 is SNEGSKA (reference sequence). The CDR3 sequence is 12 residues long. The V end lost 3 bases, the J end lost 5 bases, and 10 bases lay between the germline ends. The CDR3 nucleotides read TGCAGTGCTAGCAACCTCCGGGAGACCCAGTACTTC. The encoded protein is CSASNLRETQYF.

This rearrangement joins TRBV30 to TRBJ1-5; D remains unclear. The V end lost 3 bases, the J end lost 2 bases, and 5 bases lay between the germline ends. Germline CDR1 is GTSNPN and CDR2 is SVGIG (reference sequence). This CDR3 region has 12 residues. The CDR3 loop reads CAWSRRNQPQHF. The CDR3 region has the DNA TGTGCCTGGAGCAGGCGCAATCAGCCCCAGCATTTT.

The rearrangement joins TRBV14 to TRBJ2-7; TRBD1 agrees at 7 bases. Germline trimming cut 3 bases from V and 2 bases from J; bases unmatched to any gene: 13. CDR3 size: 17 residues. Germline V gene sequence: CDR1 SGHDN, CDR2 FVKESK. In DNA form, the CDR3 reads TGTGCCAGCAGCCACCGACCGGGACAGCATCCTACCTACGAGCAGTACTTC. It is translated as CASSHRPGQHPTYEQYF.

This chain uses TRBV2 with TRBJ1-1; D is unclear. V shed 4 bases and J shed 6 bases, with 15 bases lying between them. The V gene's germline CDR1 is SNHLY and CDR2 FYNNEI. CDR3 length: 14 residues. CDR3 nucleotide sequence: TGTGCCAGCAGTGTAGAAGACGGGAGCGCTGAAGCTTTCTTT. Protein sequence: CASSVEDGSAEAFF.

V is TRBV28 and J is TRBJ2-5, with a possible D match to TRBD2 (6 bases). The germline V gene has CDR1 MDHEN and CDR2 SYDVKM. The CDR3 extends over 16 amino acids. V lost 4 bases and J 4 bases, leaving 19 bases between the germline ends. The DNA for the CDR3 is TGTGCCAGCAGTTCCCCTGCGGGGCGGACCCCAGAGACCCAGTACTTC. It is translated as CASSSPAGRTPETQYF.

The V call is TRBV5-1, the J call TRBJ2-3; D remains unclear. V lost 0 bases to trimming and J lost 2 bases, with 10 bases between them. Germline V CDR1 and CDR2: SGHRS, YFSETQ. The CDR3 runs to 15 residues. CDR3 coding DNA: TGCGCCAGCAGCTTGGATGGCACTTTCACAGATACGCAGTATTTT. Translating gives CASSLDGTFTDTQYF.

The rearrangement links TRBV29-1 to TRBJ2-3, with D perhaps matching TRBD1 (5 bases). CDR1 and CDR2 from the germline V gene are SQVTM and ANQGSEA. The CDR3 has 14 residues. The germline V and J ends were trimmed by 1 base and 6 bases, with 14 bases remaining between them. CDR3 in amino acids: CSVEANTKGDTQYF. For the CDR3, the DNA is TGCAGCGTTGAAGCTAATACCAAGGGGGATACGCAGTATTTT.

This clonotype was seen just once. The chain has TRBV20-1 and TRBJ1-6, with D possibly matching TRBD1 (5 bases). The CDR3 runs to 14 residues. CDR1 is DFQATT, CDR2 SNEGSKA, per germline (reference sequence). V lost 1 base and J 9 bases, leaving 13 bases between the germline ends. DNA of the CDR3: TGCAGTGCTAGAGCCTCAGGGTTGGGTTCACCCCTCCACTTT. Encoded protein: CSARASGLGSPLHF.

The table lists this clonotype with a few counts. This chain links TRBV20-1 with TRBJ1-2; D might be TRBD1 (6 bases). Trimming took off 0 bases at V and 4 bases at J, with 15 bases between the two ends. CDR3 length: 15 amino acids. Germline lookup yields CDR1 DFQATT and CDR2 SNEGSKA (reference sequence). The CDR3 loop is CSARDRLRTAYGYTF. The CDR3 DNA reads TGCAGTGCTAGAGATCGGTTGAGGACAGCCTATGGCTACACCTTC.

This clonotype came up a few times. V gene TRBV4-2 combines with J gene TRBJ2-3, with no clear D. The CDR3 is made up of 15 amino acids. Trimming removed 6 bases at V and 0 bases at J, with 13 bases between. The germline V gene has CDR1 LGHNA and CDR2 YNFKEQ. The CDR3 reads CASSPDLLSTDTQYF. The CDR3 region has the DNA TGTGCCAGCAGTCCGGACCTCCTAAGCACAGATACGCAGTATTTT.

This clonotype occurred a few times. V gene TRBV7-2 combines with J gene TRBJ1-1; perhaps TRBD1 as D (5 bases). CDR1 is SGHTA, CDR2 FQGNSA, per germline. V was trimmed by 3 bases and J by 2 bases, leaving 13 bases between them. The CDR3 length is 15 residues. In DNA form, the CDR3 reads TGTGCCAGCAGCTTTTTCGCAGGGACCAACACTGAAGCTTTCTTT. Its protein is CASSFFAGTNTEAFF.